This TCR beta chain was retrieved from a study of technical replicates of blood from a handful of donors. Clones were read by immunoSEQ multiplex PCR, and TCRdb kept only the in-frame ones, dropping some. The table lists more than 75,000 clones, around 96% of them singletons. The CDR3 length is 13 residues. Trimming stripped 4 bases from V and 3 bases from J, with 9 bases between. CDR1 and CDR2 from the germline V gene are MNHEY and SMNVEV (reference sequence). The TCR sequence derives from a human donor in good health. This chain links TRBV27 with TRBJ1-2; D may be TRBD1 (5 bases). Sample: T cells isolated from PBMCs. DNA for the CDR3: TGTGCCAGCAGTTCGGGGGTATACTATGGCTACACCTTC. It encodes CASSSGVYYGYTF.